In its sample, the clone carrying this T cell receptor (beta chain) was seen once. An end of the junction does not agree with germline; a read error may underlie this. CDR1 is SSHAT, CDR2 FNYEAQ, per germline (reference sequence). CDR3 length: 13 amino acids. The data are from a study of blood T cell repertoires in COVID-19. Looking at the study overall: COVID-19 samples, acute and convalescent, were from the United States, Italy and Spain. PBMCs, B-cell-depleted T cells, or T cells provided the cDNA or gDNA that made up the material.

As originally analysed: Counts of nucleated cells, estimated from reference gene primer amplification, were obtained. The assay was immunoSEQ multiplex PCR, and TCRdb's table has in-frame clones only and misses some. The V and J calls and the clone size are those of that table, but D and trimming were determined from the DNA. The table records roughly 220,000 clones, about nine tenths of them present only once. The chain combines TRBV7-7 with TRBJ2-1, with a weak D call TRBD1 (5 bases). Material: peripheral blood. This clonotype originated in an older man with acute or convalescent COVID-19. The CDR3 sequence: CASSLGARNEQFF. The CDR3 DNA reads TGTGCTAGCAGCTTAGGGGCTCGGAATGAGCAGTTCTTC.